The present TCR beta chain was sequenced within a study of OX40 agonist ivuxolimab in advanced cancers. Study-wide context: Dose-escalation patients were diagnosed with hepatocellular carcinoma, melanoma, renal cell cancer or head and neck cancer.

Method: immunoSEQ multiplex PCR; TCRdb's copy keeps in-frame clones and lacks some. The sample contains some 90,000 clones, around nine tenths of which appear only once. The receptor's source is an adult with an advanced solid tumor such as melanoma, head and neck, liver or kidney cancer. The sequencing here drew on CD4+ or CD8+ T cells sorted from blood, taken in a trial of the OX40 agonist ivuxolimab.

CDR3 sequence: CASSQIQRVRGNQPQHF. Written as DNA, the CDR3 is TGCGCCAGCAGCCAGATCCAGAGGGTTAGGGGAAACCAGCCCCAGCATTTT. The genes are TRBV4-1 and TRBJ1-5; D is perhaps TRBD1 (5 bases). Germline-derived CDR1 and CDR2 are MGHRA and YSYEKL. V dropped 3 bases and J dropped 7 bases, with 22 bases sitting between them. This CDR3 has 17 amino acids.